The rows below give T cell receptor beta chains drawn from one sample of a study of blood T cell repertoires in COVID-19. Here immunoSEQ multiplex PCR was the method, and the copy in TCRdb shows in-frame clones only, minus some. The table lists some 250,000 clones, roughly 90% of them singletons. The source material was peripheral blood. The receptors stem from a woman aged 30 to 39 with COVID-19, enrolled during active disease. Both conserved end residues are part of each CDR3. A D gene is named only where the DNA matches it firmly. Not every row has a clone size; where given, it reads once, few, many or a size class.

>TRBJ2-1|TRBD2|-|TRBV5-1
TGCGCCAGCAGCTTGGTTGCGGGGGAGCCCCCCCAGTTCTTC
CASSLVAGEPPQFF
>TRBJ2-7|-|-|TRBV4-2
TGTGCCAGCAGCCAAGGTCGGACTTTGAGCTCCTACGAGCAGTACTTC
CASSQGRTLSSYEQYF
>TRBJ1-3|-|-|TRBV7-6
TGTGCCAGCGCAATCGAACCGGCGGGACTATTAAACACCATATATTTT
CASAIEPAGLLNTIYF
>TRBJ2-5|-|-|TRBV12-3/TRBV12-4
TGTGCCAGCAGTTTCTACCAAGAGACCCAGTACTTC
CASSFYQETQYF
>TRBJ2-3|-|-|TRBV3-1/TRBV3-2
TGTGCCAGCAGCCATTTGGGGGCCCGGACAGATACGCAGTATTTT
CASSHLGARTDTQYF
>TRBJ1-2|-|-|TRBV19
TGTGCCAGTAGTATCGATCTCGCGGGAGGCCTTCGGGGCTATGGCTACACCTTC
CASSIDLAGGLRGYGYTF
>TRBJ1-5|-|-|TRBV5-1
TGCGCCAGCAGCTTGGCCAGCGATCAGCCCCAGCATTTT
CASSLASDQPQHF
>TRBJ2-1|-|-|TRBV3-1/TRBV3-2
TGTGCCAGCAGCCAAGCCGGGACAAAACACAATGAGCAGTTCTTC
CASSQAGTKHNEQFF
>TRBJ1-5|-|-|TRBV3-1/TRBV3-2
TGTGCCAGCAGCCATACGGCGGGGGGTCAGCCCCAGCATTTT
CASSHTAGGQPQHF
>TRBJ2-3|TRBD1|-|TRBV5-8
TGTGCCAGCAGCCCTGACAGGGGTTGGACAGATACGCAGTATTTT
CASSPDRGWTDTQYF
>TRBJ2-7|TRBD1|-|TRBV10-1
TGCGCCAGCGTAGAGATGGGACAGGGAATCTACGAGCAGTACTTC
CASVEMGQGIYEQYF
>TRBJ2-1|TRBD2|-|TRBV6-4
TGTGCCAGCAGTATACTAGCGGGGGGGCTCAATGAGCAGTTCTTC
CASSILAGGLNEQFF
>TRBJ2-3|TRBD2|-|TRBV5-6
TGTGCCAGCAGCCCTCCGGGGGGGCAAGGAGATACGCAGTATTTT
CASSPPGGQGDTQYF
>TRBJ1-1|TRBD1|-|TRBV14
TGTGCCAGCAGCCAAGACCTACAGGGGGCTGAAGCTTTCTTT
CASSQDLQGAEAFF
>TRBJ2-7|TRBD1|-|TRBV10-2
TGCGCCAGCGCAGCAATCCGGGACAGTTACTACGAGCAGTACTTC
CASAAIRDSYYEQYF
>TRBJ2-3|-|-|TRBV15
TGTGCCACCAGCATCCCTGGGAGAACGGCGCAGTATTTT
CATSIPGRTAQYF
>TRBJ1-2|TRBD1|-|TRBV25-1
TGTGCCAGCAGTGCGGACAGGGTCTACGGCTACACCTTC
CASSADRVYGYTF
>TRBJ2-3|TRBD2|-|TRBV18
TGTGCCAGCTCACCGCTAGCGGGGGGGCTCGCAGATACGCAGTATTTT
CASSPLAGGLADTQYF
>TRBJ2-1|TRBD2|once|TRBV4-1
TGCGCCAGCAGCCGCCTGGTGAGCGGGGGGGCTTTAAGCCCAAATGAGCAGTTCTTC
CASSRLVSGGALSPNEQFF
>TRBJ2-1|-|-|TRBV18
TGTGCCAGCTCAGCATATGAGGTCCCAGTCGAGCAGTTCTTC
CASSAYEVPVEQFF
>TRBJ2-7|TRBD1|-|TRBV7-2
TGTGCCAGCAGCTTAGGTGTGGGACAGAAAATCCCCTCCTACGAGCAGTACTTC
CASSLGVGQKIPSYEQYF
>TRBJ1-2|-|-|TRBV24-1
TGTGCCACCAGTGATTTGGAGGCCTATGGCTACACCTTC
CATSDLEAYGYTF
>TRBJ1-2|-|once|TRBV21-1
TGTGCCAGCAGCAATCCACAGGGGGATTATGGCTACACCTTC
CASSNPQGDYGYTF
>TRBJ2-7|TRBD2|-|TRBV24-1
TGTGCCACCAGTGATCCCAGACTAGCGGGGAATTCCTACGAGCAGTACTTC
CATSDPRLAGNSYEQYF
>TRBJ2-2|-|-|TRBV30
TGTGCCTGGAGACTGTCTTTAGCCCGGACTAGTTTCGGCCAGGGGACCGGGGAGCTGTTTTTT
CAWRLSLARTSFGQGTGELFF